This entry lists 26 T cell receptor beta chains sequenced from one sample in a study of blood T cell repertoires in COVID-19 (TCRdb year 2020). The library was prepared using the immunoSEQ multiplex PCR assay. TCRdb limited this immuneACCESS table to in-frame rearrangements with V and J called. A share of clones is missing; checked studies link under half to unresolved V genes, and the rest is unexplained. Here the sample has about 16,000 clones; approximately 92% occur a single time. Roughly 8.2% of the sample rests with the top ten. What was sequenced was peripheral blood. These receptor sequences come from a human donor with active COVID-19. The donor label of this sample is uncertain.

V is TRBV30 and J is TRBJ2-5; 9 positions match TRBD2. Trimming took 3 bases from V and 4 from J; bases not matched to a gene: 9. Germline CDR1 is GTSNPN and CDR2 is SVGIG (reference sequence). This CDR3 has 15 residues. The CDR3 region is CAWSPVAGEGETQYF. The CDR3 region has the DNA TGTGCCTGGAGCCCGGTAGCGGGGGAGGGAGAGACCCAGTACTTC. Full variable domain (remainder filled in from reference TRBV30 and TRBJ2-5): SQTIHQWPATLVQPVGSPLSLECTVEGTSNPNLYWYRQAAGRGLQLLFYSVGIGQISSEVPQNLSASRPQDRQFILSSKKLLLSDSGFYLCAWSPVAGEGETQYFGPGTRLLVL.

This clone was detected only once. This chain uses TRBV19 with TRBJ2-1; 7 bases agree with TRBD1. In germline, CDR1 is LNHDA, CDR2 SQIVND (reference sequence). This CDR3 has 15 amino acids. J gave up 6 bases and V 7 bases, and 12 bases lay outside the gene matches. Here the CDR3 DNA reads TGTGCCAGTACCGCAAAAGGGGACAGCCTCAATGAGCAGTTCTTC. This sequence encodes CASTAKGDSLNEQFF.

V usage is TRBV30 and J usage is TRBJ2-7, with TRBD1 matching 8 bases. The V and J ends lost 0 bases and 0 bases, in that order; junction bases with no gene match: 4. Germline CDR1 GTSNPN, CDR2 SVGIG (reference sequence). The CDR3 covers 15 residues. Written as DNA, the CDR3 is TGTGCCTGGAGTGTAGGCACAGGGGGCTCCTACGAGCAGTACTTC. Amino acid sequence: CAWSVGTGGSYEQYF.

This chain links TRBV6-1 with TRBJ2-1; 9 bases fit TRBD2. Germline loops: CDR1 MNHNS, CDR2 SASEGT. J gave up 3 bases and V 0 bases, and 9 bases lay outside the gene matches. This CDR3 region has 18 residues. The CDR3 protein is CASSEARNRLAVYNEQFF. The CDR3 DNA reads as TGTGCCAGCAGTGAAGCGCGAAATCGACTAGCGGTCTACAATGAGCAGTTCTTC.

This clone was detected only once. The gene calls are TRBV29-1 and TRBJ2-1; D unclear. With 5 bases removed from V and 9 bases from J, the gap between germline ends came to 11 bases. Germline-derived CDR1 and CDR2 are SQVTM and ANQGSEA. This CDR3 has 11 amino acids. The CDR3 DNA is TGCAGCGTTCTAGAGAGTAGTGAGCAGTTCTTC. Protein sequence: CSVLESSEQFF.

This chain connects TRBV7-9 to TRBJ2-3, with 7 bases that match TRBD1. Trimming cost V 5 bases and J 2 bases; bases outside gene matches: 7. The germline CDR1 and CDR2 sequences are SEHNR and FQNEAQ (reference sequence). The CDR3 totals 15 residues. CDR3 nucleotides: TGTGCCAGCAGCGCCGGACAGGCGTTCACAGATACGCAGTATTTT. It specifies CASSAGQAFTDTQYF. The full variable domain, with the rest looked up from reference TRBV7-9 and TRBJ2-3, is DTGVSQNPRHKITKRGQNVTFRCDPISEHNRLYWYRQTLGQGPEFLTYFQNEAQLEKSRLLSDRFSAERPKGSFSTLEIQRTEQGDSAMYLCASSAGQAFTDTQYFGPGTRLTVL.

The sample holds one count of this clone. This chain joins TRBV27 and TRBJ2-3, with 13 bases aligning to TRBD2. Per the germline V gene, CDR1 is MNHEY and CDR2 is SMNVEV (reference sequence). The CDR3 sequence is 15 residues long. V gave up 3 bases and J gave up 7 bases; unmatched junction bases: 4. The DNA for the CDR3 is TGTGCCAGCAGTTTGCCTGGGACTAGCGGGAATACGCAGTATTTT. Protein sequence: CASSLPGTSGNTQYF.

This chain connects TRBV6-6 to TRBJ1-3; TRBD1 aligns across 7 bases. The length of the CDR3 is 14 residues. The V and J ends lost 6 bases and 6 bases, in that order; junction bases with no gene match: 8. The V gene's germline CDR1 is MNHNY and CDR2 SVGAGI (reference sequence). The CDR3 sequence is CASSQQGLENTIYF. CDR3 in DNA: TGTGCCAGCAGCCAACAGGGGTTGGAAAACACCATATATTTT.

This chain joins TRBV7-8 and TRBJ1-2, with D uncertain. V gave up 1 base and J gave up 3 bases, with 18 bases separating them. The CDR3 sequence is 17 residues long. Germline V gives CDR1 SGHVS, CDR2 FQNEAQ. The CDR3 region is CASSLGAGEGIYYGYTF. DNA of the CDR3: TGTGCCAGCAGCTTAGGAGCTGGGGAGGGTATCTACTATGGCTACACCTTC.

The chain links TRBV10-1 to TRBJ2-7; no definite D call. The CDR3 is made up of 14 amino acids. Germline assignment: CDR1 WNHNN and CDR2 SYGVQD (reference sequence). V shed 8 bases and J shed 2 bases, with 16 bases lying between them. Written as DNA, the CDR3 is TGCGCCAGCGGAAACAAAGGCAGGACCTACGAGCAGTACTTC. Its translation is CASGNKGRTYEQYF.

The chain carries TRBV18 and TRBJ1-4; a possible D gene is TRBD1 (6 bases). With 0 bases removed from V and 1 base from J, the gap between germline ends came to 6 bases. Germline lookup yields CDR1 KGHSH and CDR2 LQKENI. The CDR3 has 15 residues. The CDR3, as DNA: TGTGCCAGCTCACCACCGACAGGAACTAATGAAAAACTGTTTTTT. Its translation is CASSPPTGTNEKLFF.

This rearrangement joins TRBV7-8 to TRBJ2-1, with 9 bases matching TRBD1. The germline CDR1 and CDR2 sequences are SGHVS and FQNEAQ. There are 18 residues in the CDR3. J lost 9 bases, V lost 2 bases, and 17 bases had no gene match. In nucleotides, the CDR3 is TGTGCCAGCAGCTTATTCCCCCCGGGGGACAGGGTTGCAACTGAGCAGTTCTTC. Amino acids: CASSLFPPGDRVATEQFF.

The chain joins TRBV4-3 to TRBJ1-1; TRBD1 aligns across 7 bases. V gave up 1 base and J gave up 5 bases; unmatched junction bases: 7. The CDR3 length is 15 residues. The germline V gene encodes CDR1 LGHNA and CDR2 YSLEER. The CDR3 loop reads CASSQVAGGYTEAFF. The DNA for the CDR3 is TGCGCCAGCAGCCAAGTGGCAGGGGGATATACTGAAGCTTTCTTT.

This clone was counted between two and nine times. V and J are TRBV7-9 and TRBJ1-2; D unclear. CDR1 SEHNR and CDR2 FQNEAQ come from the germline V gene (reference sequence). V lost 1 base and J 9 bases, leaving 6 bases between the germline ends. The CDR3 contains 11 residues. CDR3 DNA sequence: TGTGCCAGCAGCTTAGACAGCCGCTACACCTTC. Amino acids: CASSLDSRYTF.

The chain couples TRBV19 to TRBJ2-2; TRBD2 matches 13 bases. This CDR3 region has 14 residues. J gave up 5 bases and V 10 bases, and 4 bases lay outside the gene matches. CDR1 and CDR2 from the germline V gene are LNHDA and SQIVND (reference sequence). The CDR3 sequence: CATRLAGGTGELFF. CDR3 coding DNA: TGTGCCACTAGACTAGCGGGAGGTACCGGGGAGCTGTTTTTT.

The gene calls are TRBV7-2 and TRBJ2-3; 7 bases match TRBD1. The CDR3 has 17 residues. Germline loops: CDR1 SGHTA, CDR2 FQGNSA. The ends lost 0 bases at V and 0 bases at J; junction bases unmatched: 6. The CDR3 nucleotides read TGTGCCAGCAGCTTAGCTGGGACAGCTCAGAGCACAGATACGCAGTATTTT. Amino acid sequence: CASSLAGTAQSTDTQYF.

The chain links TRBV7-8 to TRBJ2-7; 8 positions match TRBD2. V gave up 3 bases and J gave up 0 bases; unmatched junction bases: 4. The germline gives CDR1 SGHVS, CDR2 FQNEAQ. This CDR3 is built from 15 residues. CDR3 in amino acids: CASSLGGGSSYEQYF. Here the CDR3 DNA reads TGTGCCAGCAGCTTGGGCGGGGGGAGCTCCTACGAGCAGTACTTC.

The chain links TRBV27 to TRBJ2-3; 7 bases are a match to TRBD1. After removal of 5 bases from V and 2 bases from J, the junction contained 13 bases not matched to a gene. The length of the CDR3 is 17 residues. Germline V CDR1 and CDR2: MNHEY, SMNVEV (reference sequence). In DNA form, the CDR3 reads TGTGCCAGCAGTCTACCCCGGGACAGTTCTACCACAGATACGCAGTATTTT. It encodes CASSLPRDSSTTDTQYF.

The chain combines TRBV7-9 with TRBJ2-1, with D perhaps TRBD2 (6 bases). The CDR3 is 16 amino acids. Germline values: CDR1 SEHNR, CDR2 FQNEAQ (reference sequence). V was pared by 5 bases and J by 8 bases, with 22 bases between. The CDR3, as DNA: TGTGCCAGCAGCCTCGTAGCGGTGCCCATTGGGCATGAGCAGTTCTTC. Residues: CASSLVAVPIGHEQFF.

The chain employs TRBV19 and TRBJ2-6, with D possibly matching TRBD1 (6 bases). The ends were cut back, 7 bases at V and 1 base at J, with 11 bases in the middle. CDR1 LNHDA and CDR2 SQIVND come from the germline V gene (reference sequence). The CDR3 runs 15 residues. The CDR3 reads CASTLQGSGANVLTF. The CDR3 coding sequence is TGTGCCAGTACCCTACAGGGTTCTGGGGCCAACGTCCTGACTTTC.

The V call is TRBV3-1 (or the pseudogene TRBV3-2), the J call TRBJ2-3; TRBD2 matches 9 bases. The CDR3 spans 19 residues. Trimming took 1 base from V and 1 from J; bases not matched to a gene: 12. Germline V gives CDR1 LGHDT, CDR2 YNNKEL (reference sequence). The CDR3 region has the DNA TGTGCCAGCAGCCAAGCCCTAGGTGGGGCGGGGGGGGGCACAGATACGCAGTATTTT. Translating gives CASSQALGGAGGGTDTQYF.

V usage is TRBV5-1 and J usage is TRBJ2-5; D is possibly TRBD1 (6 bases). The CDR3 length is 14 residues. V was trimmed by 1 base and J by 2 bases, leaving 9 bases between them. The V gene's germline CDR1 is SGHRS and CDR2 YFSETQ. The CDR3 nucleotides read TGCGCCAGCAGCTTGCAGGGGCGTCAAGAGACCCAGTACTTC. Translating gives CASSLQGRQETQYF. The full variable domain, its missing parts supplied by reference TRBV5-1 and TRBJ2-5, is KAGVTQTPRYLIKTRGQQVTLSCSPISGHRSVSWYQQTPGQGLQFLFEYFSETQRNKGNFPGRFSGRQFSNSRSEMNVSTLELGDSALYLCASSLQGRQETQYFGPGTRLLVL.

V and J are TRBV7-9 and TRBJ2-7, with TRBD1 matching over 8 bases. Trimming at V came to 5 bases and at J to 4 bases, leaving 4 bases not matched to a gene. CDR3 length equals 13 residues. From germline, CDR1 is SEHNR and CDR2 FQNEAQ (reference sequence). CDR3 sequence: CASSDRGLYEQYF. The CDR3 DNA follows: TGTGCCAGCAGCGACAGGGGTTTGTACGAGCAGTACTTC.

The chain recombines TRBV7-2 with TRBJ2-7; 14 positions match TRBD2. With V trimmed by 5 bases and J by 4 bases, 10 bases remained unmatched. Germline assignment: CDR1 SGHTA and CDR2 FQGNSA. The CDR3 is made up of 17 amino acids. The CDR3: CASSALRGLAGVYEQYF. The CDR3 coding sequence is TGTGCCAGCAGCGCCCTTAGGGGACTAGCGGGGGTTTACGAGCAGTACTTC.

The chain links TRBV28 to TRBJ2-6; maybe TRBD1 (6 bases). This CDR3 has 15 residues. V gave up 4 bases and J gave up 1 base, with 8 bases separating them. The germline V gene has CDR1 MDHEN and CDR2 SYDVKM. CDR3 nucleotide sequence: TGTGCCAGCAGTTATACAGGGTCTGGGGCCAACGTCCTGACTTTC. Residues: CASSYTGSGANVLTF.

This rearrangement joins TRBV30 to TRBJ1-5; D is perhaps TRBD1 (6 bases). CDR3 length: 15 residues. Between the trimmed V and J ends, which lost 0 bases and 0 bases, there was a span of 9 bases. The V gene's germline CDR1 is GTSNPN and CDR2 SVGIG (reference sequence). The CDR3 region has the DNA TGTGCCTGGAGTGTAGGGACAAATAGCAATCAGCCCCAGCATTTT. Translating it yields CAWSVGTNSNQPQHF.